This T cell receptor beta chain was captured in a study of T cell responses to AZD1222 COVID-19 vaccine. Regarding the study as a whole: There were mostly white British donors and more females than males, and clonal diversity was possibly underestimated. Among those given AZD1222, only five to seven were seropositive at baseline.

Sequencing was performed with immunoSEQ multiplex PCR; in TCRdb, only in-frame clones are kept and a portion is missing. This table holds under 150,000 clones, more than 85% found once. Concerning this clone itself: The antigen remains undetermined.

There are 14 residues in the CDR3. Germline V gene data show CDR1 as SNHLY and CDR2 as FYNNEI. Trimming pared 2 bases from V and 2 bases from J, leaving 9 bases between. The sequence came from an adult in good health. This chain joins TRBV2 and TRBJ1-2; D may be TRBD1 (5 bases). The specimen comprised peripheral blood, sampled on day 0 of AZD1222 vaccination. The CDR3 DNA is TGTGCCAGCAGTGAATTTGGGGGGAACTATGGCTACACCTTC. Translated: CASSEFGGNYGYTF.